The rows below give T cell receptor beta chains drawn from one sample of a study of blood T cell repertoires in COVID-19. Clones were read by immunoSEQ multiplex PCR, and TCRdb kept only the in-frame ones, dropping some. Among roughly 79,000 clones listed, around 83% were seen once. The sequenced sample consisted of peripheral blood. Receptors were obtained from a man aged 45 to 65 with acute or convalescent COVID-19. The CDR3 runs from the conserved cysteine through the conserved F or W. A D gene is named only where the DNA matches it firmly. Only part of the rows carry a size: once, few, many, or a class if the clone is expanded.

V gene,clone size,J gene,D gene,CDR3 DNA,CDR3 protein
TRBV19,NA,TRBJ2-1,NA,TGTGCCAGTAGTATCGGGGTTGAGCAGTTCTTC,CASSIGVEQFF
TRBV2,few,TRBJ2-2,NA,TGTGCCAGCAGTGGTCTGGGGAGGACCGGGGAGCTGTTTTTT,CASSGLGRTGELFF
TRBV9,NA,TRBJ2-4,TRBD2,TGTGCCAGCAGCGTAGGGCTAGCGGAAACATCCCAAAACATTCAGTACTTC,CASSVGLAETSQNIQYF
TRBV7-8,NA,TRBJ2-3,NA,TGTGCCAGCAGCCCCGGCGGAGGAGGGACAGATACGCAGTATTTT,CASSPGGGGTDTQYF
TRBV7-9,NA,TRBJ1-2,NA,TGTGCCAGCAGCTTCGGAGGGTACTATGGCTACACCTTC,CASSFGGYYGYTF
TRBV6-5,NA,TRBJ1-2,TRBD1,TGTGCCAGCAGAACACAGGGGAACTATGGCTACACCTTC,CASRTQGNYGYTF
TRBV6-5,NA,TRBJ2-3,NA,TGTGCCAGCAGTTCGGGACTCCTACTCACAGATACGCAGTATTTT,CASSSGLLLTDTQYF
TRBV5-6,NA,TRBJ2-7,NA,TGTGCCAGCAGCCGCGGGACAGTGCTCTCCTACGAGCAGTACTTC,CASSRGTVLSYEQYF
TRBV5-1,NA,TRBJ2-4,TRBD2,TGCGCCAGCAGCTTGATAGCCGGGGCGGGAGGCAACATTCAGTACTTC,CASSLIAGAGGNIQYF
TRBV5-1,NA,TRBJ1-1,NA,TGCGCCAGCAGCTTGGACAATCTCCCTGAAGCTTTCTTT,CASSLDNLPEAFF
TRBV3-1/TRBV3-2,NA,TRBJ2-3,TRBD2,TGTGCCAGCAGCCGCCGGGGGGGAAACACAGATACGCAGTATTTT,CASSRRGGNTDTQYF
TRBV5-1,once,TRBJ2-2,NA,TGCGCCAGCCGCGTCCCTAACACCGGGGAGCTGTTTTTT,CASRVPNTGELFF
TRBV5-1,NA,TRBJ2-1,TRBD1,TGCGCCAGCAGCTTGTTGGGACAGGGGGCAAATGAGCAGTTCTTC,CASSLLGQGANEQFF
TRBV6-5,NA,TRBJ2-1,TRBD2,TGTGCCAGCATTAGTAACGGGAGGGGTAGTGAGCAGTTCTTC,CASISNGRGSEQFF
TRBV5-6,NA,TRBJ2-3,TRBD2,TGTGCCAGCAGCTTGGCACTAGCGGGGACCGGCACAGATACGCAGTATTTT,CASSLALAGTGTDTQYF
TRBV9,NA,TRBJ2-3,TRBD1,TGTGCCAGCAGCGTAACGACAGGGTTTGGCACAGATACGCAGTATTTT,CASSVTTGFGTDTQYF
TRBV11-3,NA,TRBJ2-5,NA,TGTGCCAGCAGCTTAGCACAGGCCACACTAAACCCTCACTTC,CASSLAQATLNPHF
TRBV27,NA,TRBJ2-7,NA,TGTGCCAGCAGACCGCACGCGACGGGACAAAGATACGAGCAGTACTTC,CASRPHATGQRYEQYF
TRBV7-2,few,TRBJ1-5,NA,TGTGCCAGCAGCTTAGTGGGCTCAACCAATCAGCCCCAGCATTTT,CASSLVGSTNQPQHF
TRBV7-2,once,TRBJ2-7,TRBD2,TGTGCCAGCAGCACGGCCTGGGGGGGTTACGAGCAGTACTTC,CASSTAWGGYEQYF
TRBV30,NA,TRBJ1-2,NA,TGTTCTACAGGGACCTATGGCTACACCTTC,CSTGTYGYTF
TRBV5-1,NA,TRBJ1-1,TRBD1,TGCGCCAGCAGCCTCGGACAGGGCTCCGAAGCTTTCTTT,CASSLGQGSEAFF
TRBV28,NA,TRBJ1-2,TRBD1,TGTGCCAGCAGTCACGGACAGGACCATTATGGCTACACCTTC,CASSHGQDHYGYTF
TRBV9,few,TRBJ1-6,NA,TGTGCCAGCAGCGTACGGGGGGGCGTAGGTTCACCCCTCCACTTT,CASSVRGGVGSPLHF
TRBV28,NA,TRBJ2-3,TRBD2,TGTGCCAGCAGTCTTGGACTAGCGGCTTATACGCAGTATTTT,CASSLGLAAYTQYF
TRBV4-3,NA,TRBJ2-7,TRBD1,TGCGCCAGCAGCCAAGAAAGGCAGGGGGCCTACGAGCAGTACTTC,CASSQERQGAYEQYF
TRBV5-1,NA,TRBJ1-6,NA,TGCGCCAGCAGCTTGCATCCAGGCCAACTTAATTCACCCCTCCACTTT,CASSLHPGQLNSPLHF
TRBV10-3,NA,TRBJ2-5,TRBD2,TGTGCCATCAGTGTCCGGGGAGGGTCGGAGACCCAGTACTTC,CAISVRGGSETQYF
TRBV29-1,NA,TRBJ2-2,TRBD1,TGCAGCGTTGAGCAGGGGGCTGGGGAGCTGTTTTTT,CSVEQGAGELFF
TRBV7-2,NA,TRBJ1-2,TRBD1,TGTGCCAGCAGCGTATCAGGGGGGTATGGCTACACCTTC,CASSVSGGYGYTF
TRBV9,NA,TRBJ1-1,NA,TGTGCCAGCAGGAGACAGGCTACCTCCAATGAAGCTTTCTTT,CASRRQATSNEAFF
TRBV19,NA,TRBJ2-5,TRBD1,TGTGCCAGTAGTGCTCGACAGGGATCCAGGAGGGAGACCCAGTACTTC,CASSARQGSRRETQYF
TRBV20-1,NA,TRBJ2-1,NA,TGCAGTGCTAGTTGGCTAGCGAAATACAATGAGCAGTTCTTC,CSASWLAKYNEQFF
TRBV2,NA,TRBJ1-5,NA,TGTGCCAGCAGTCCCGAGGGACTGTTTAATCAGCCCCAGCATTTT,CASSPEGLFNQPQHF
TRBV2,NA,TRBJ1-1,NA,TGTGCCAGCAGTGACGGTCGGGGTACTGAAGCTTTCTTT,CASSDGRGTEAFF
TRBV20-1,NA,TRBJ2-5,NA,TGCAGTGCTAGTGCGGTACAGGCCCGCCAAGAGACCCAGTACTTC,CSASAVQARQETQYF
TRBV6-6,NA,TRBJ1-5,NA,TGTGCCAGCAGACTGGGAGGGGACAGCAATCAGCCCCAGCATTTT,CASRLGGDSNQPQHF
TRBV6-1,once,TRBJ1-2,NA,TGTGCCAGCAGTGACGGGGGGGTCTATGGCTACACCTTC,CASSDGGVYGYTF
TRBV7-2,NA,TRBJ1-2,TRBD1,TGTGCCAGCTACGACTGGGACAGGGGGACGATCTATGGCTACACCTTC,CASYDWDRGTIYGYTF
TRBV12-3/TRBV12-4,few,TRBJ2-5,TRBD1,TGTGCCAGCAGTCCCCGACGGGACAGGGGTAACTTC,CASSPRRDRGNF
TRBV6-1,NA,TRBJ2-3,TRBD2,TGTGCCAGCAGTGAGACTAGCGGGAGAGTAGATACGCAGTATTTT,CASSETSGRVDTQYF
TRBV20-1,NA,TRBJ1-2,TRBD1,TGCAGTGCTAGTCCGGGACAGGGCGCCTACTATGGCTACACCTTC,CSASPGQGAYYGYTF
TRBV6-2/TRBV6-3,NA,TRBJ1-3,NA,TGTGCCAGCAGTTACCCGACAAGCCCTGGAAACACCATATATTTT,CASSYPTSPGNTIYF
TRBV7-9,NA,TRBJ1-2,NA,TGTGCCAGCAGCTTATATCTGGGGGGGAATGGCTACACCTTC,CASSLYLGGNGYTF
TRBV11-2,NA,TRBJ2-7,NA,TGTGCCAGCAGCTTAGTGGGGCAGAGCTCCTACGAGCAGTACTTC,CASSLVGQSSYEQYF
TRBV19,few,TRBJ2-7,TRBD1,TGTGCCAGTAGGGACAGGGGGGGGAACGAGCAGTACTTC,CASRDRGGNEQYF
TRBV30,NA,TRBJ2-1,NA,TGTGCCTGGAGCGGGGGATCTTACAATGAGCAGTTCTTC,CAWSGGSYNEQFF
TRBV30,NA,TRBJ2-5,TRBD2,TGTGCCTGGAGTGCAGGATCGGGACTATTCCAAGAGACCCAGTACTTC,CAWSAGSGLFQETQYF